The TCR beta chain under discussion was sequenced for a study of blood T cell repertoires in COVID-19. Study overall: Samples came from the United States, Italy and Spain, spanning acute and convalescent COVID-19.

Measured with immunoSEQ multiplex PCR; TCRdb has only the in-frame clones, and not every one. The profile shows 280,000 or so clones, 75% to 90% of them singletons. Germline-derived CDR1 and CDR2 are LNHDA and SQIVND (reference sequence). The CDR3 extends over 14 amino acids. Trimming shortened V by 7 bases and J by 6 bases, and 15 bases separated the two germline ends. This chain connects TRBV19 to TRBJ2-2, with D tentatively TRBD2 (5 bases). The sequence derives from an older woman with acute or convalescent COVID-19. The specimen sequenced was peripheral blood. For the CDR3, the DNA is TGTGCCAGTACCTCCAGTCGGGGTCCCGGGGAGCTGTTTTTT. Protein: CASTSSRGPGELFF.